This T cell receptor (beta chain) emerged from a study of CD8+ T cells in alopecia areata. Treatment denoted: oral pan-JAK inhibitor, 5-10 mg twice daily. Investigators sorted PBMCs to obtain both CD4+ and CD8+ T cells. Extraction of RNA preceded its reverse transcription into cDNA, which served as the sequencing template. Clones were read by immunoSEQ multiplex PCR, and TCRdb kept only the in-frame ones, dropping some. The repertoire has approximately 200,000 clones, approximately 56% of them found once; the top ten carry 3.3%. Between the trimmed V and J ends, which lost 7 bases and 1 base, there was a span of 14 bases. The CDR3 consists of 16 residues. CDR1 and CDR2 (germline): LNHDA, SQIVND (reference sequence). The table lists this clone with a few counts. Its matching antigen is unknown. Findings and limits, study-wide: During tofacitinib treatment, many expanded lesional clones remained in scalp and blood.

The sequencing here drew on CD4+ T cells sorted from blood, taken at week 4, from a patient treated with tofacitinib. This TCR derives from a human donor with alopecia areata. The chain combines TRBV19 with TRBJ2-6; D remains unclear. The CDR3 nucleotides read TGTGCCAGTACTGGCCCTGGGCAGTCTGGGGCCAACGTCCTGACTTTC. Protein product: CASTGPGQSGANVLTF.